Below are 25 T cell receptor beta chains sequenced from a single sample in a study of OX40 agonist ivuxolimab in advanced cancers. Sequencing was performed with immunoSEQ multiplex PCR; in TCRdb, only in-frame clones are kept and a portion is missing. The table shows 89,000 or so clones, with 80% to 90% occurring only once. This material consisted of CD4+ or CD8+ T cells sorted from blood, taken in a trial of the OX40 agonist ivuxolimab. Receptors were obtained from an adult with an advanced solid tumor such as melanoma, head and neck, liver or kidney cancer.

V is TRBV2 and J is TRBJ1-5, with D maybe TRBD1 (5 bases). The CDR3 is 15 residues long. Germline V gene lookup returns CDR1 SNHLY and CDR2 FYNNEI. V shed 4 bases and J shed 7 bases, with 17 bases lying between them. The CDR3 loop is CASSGAGSYGQPQHF. The CDR3 DNA reads as TGTGCCAGCAGTGGGGCAGGGTCGTACGGGCAGCCCCAGCATTTT.

The V call is TRBV27, the J call TRBJ2-7; 9 positions match TRBD1. V trimming: 5 bases; J trimming: 6 bases; junction bases outside the gene matches: 11. Germline V lookup: CDR1 MNHEY, CDR2 SMNVEV (reference sequence). This CDR3 has 15 residues. The CDR3 here is CASSLGTGYGGEQYF. The CDR3 nucleotides are TGTGCCAGCAGTCTCGGGACAGGGTACGGCGGCGAGCAGTACTTC.

This clone was counted between two and nine times. The chain combines TRBV28 with TRBJ1-5; D remains unclear. V was clipped by 5 bases and J by 4 bases, with 3 bases between them. The CDR3 consists of 11 residues. CDR1 and CDR2 from the germline V gene are MDHEN and SYDVKM. CDR3 amino acids: CASSRNQPQHF. The CDR3 nucleotides read TGTGCCAGCAGTAGAAATCAGCCCCAGCATTTT.

This sequence joins TRBV9 and TRBJ2-7, with D hard to call. This CDR3 has 14 residues. The V end lost 5 bases, the J end lost 0 bases, and 12 bases lay between the germline ends. CDR1 and CDR2 from the germline V gene are SGDLS and YYNGEE. Here the CDR3 DNA reads TGTGCCAGCAGGTCGTTTCGGAGCTCCTACGAGCAGTACTTC. Translation: CASRSFRSSYEQYF. Full variable domain (rest looked up from reference TRBV9 and TRBJ2-7): DSGVTQTPKHLITATGQRVTLRCSPRSGDLSVYWYQQSLDQGLQFLIQYYNGEERAKGNILERFSAQQFPDLHSELNLSSLELGDSALYFCASRSFRSSYEQYFGPGTRLTVT.

The chain is built from TRBV28 and TRBJ2-7, with TRBD2 as a possible D gene (5 bases). The V gene lost 11 bases and the J gene lost 1 base, with 15 bases spanning the gap. Germline CDR1 MDHEN, CDR2 SYDVKM. CDR3 length: 13 residues. The CDR3 sequence is CASRTPYSYEQYF. The CDR3 DNA reads TGTGCCTCCCGGACTCCTTATTCCTACGAGCAGTACTTC.

The CDR3 sequence: CASSFSELGEQYF. CDR3 in DNA: TGTGCCAGCAGCTTTTCAGAGCTTGGCGAGCAGTACTTC. The chain combines TRBV7-2 with TRBJ2-7, with D hard to call. Trimming took 3 bases from V and 6 from J, leaving 12 bases between them. CDR3 length equals 13 residues. Germline CDR1 reads SGHTA; CDR2 reads FQGNSA.

The rearrangement uses TRBV5-6 and TRBJ1-1; no clear D gene. CDR1 and CDR2 (germline): SGHDT, YYEEEE. The CDR3 consists of 11 residues. Trimming shortened V by 5 bases and J by 5 bases, and 7 bases separated the two germline ends. The chain's CDR3 is CASSGRTEAFF. The CDR3 DNA reads as TGTGCCAGCAGTGGCCGGACTGAAGCTTTCTTT.

The rearrangement links TRBV5-1 to TRBJ2-1; 10 positions match TRBD2. Looked up from germline, CDR1 is SGHRS and CDR2 is YFSETQ. CDR3 length: 14 residues. Trimming cost V 4 bases and J 4 bases; bases outside gene matches: 2. CDR3 sequence (DNA): TGCGCCAGCAGCCTACTAGCGGGATACAATGAGCAGTTCTTC. It encodes CASSLLAGYNEQFF.

The V gene is TRBV5-5, the J gene TRBJ2-7, with 7 bases lining up with TRBD1. The CDR3 totals 15 residues. Germline lookup yields CDR1 SGHKS and CDR2 YYEKEE (reference sequence). The V and J ends lost 4 bases and 3 bases, in that order; junction bases with no gene match: 10. CDR3 sequence reads: CASSPVGTAYYEQYF. The CDR3 DNA follows: TGTGCCAGCAGCCCGGTCGGGACAGCATACTACGAGCAGTACTTC.

This chain uses TRBV4-3 with TRBJ2-3; TRBD1 matches at 7 bases. The V gene's germline CDR1 is LGHNA and CDR2 YSLEER. There are 16 residues in the CDR3. J was trimmed by 3 bases and V by 3 bases; bases with no gene match: 9. The CDR3 here is CASSQSTRQGTDTQYF. Written as DNA, the CDR3 is TGCGCCAGCAGCCAGTCAACCAGACAGGGAACAGATACGCAGTATTTT.

This clone was observed a handful of times. The same CDR3 can be traced to other DNA sequences in this sample. The chain carries TRBV7-2 and TRBJ1-1; no reliable D call. V was pared by 2 bases and J by 1 base, with 5 bases between. The CDR3 is made up of 13 amino acids. Germline V lookup: CDR1 SGHTA, CDR2 FQGNSA. The CDR3 DNA reads as TGTGCCAGCAGCTTAACAGAGAACACTGAAGCTTTCTTT. The encoded protein is CASSLTENTEAFF. The whole variable domain, filled in from reference TRBV7-2 and TRBJ1-1, reads GAGVSQSPSNKVTEKGKDVELRCDPISGHTALYWYRQSLGQGLEFLIYFQGNSAPDKSGLPSDRFSAERTGGSVSTLTIQRTQQEDSAVYLCASSLTENTEAFFGQGTRLTVV.

The rearrangement joins TRBV6-5 to TRBJ1-3; D is possibly TRBD1 (6 bases). CDR3 length: 15 amino acids. Per germline, CDR1 MNHEY and CDR2 SVGAGI. The V end lost 6 bases, the J end lost 0 bases, and 12 bases lay between the germline ends. The DNA of the CDR3 is TGTGCCAGCAGGGTCGACAGGCTCTCTGGAAACACCATATATTTT. Translation: CASRVDRLSGNTIYF.

The V call is TRBV9, the J call TRBJ2-1; perhaps TRBD2 as D (5 bases). Germline V gene lookup returns CDR1 SGDLS and CDR2 YYNGEE. The CDR3 covers 14 residues. The V end lost 4 bases, the J end lost 7 bases, and 15 bases lay between the germline ends. The CDR3 reads CASSFGLDGNEQFF. CDR3 DNA sequence: TGTGCCAGCAGCTTCGGACTCGATGGTAATGAGCAGTTCTTC.

This chain connects TRBV5-1 to TRBJ2-5; no definite D call. Trimming pared 0 bases from V and 2 bases from J, leaving 11 bases between. The CDR3 has 15 amino acids. Germline-derived CDR1 and CDR2 are SGHRS and YFSETQ. The CDR3 loop reads CASSLGAIEQETQYF. Written as DNA, the CDR3 is TGCGCCAGCAGCTTGGGGGCCATCGAACAAGAGACCCAGTACTTC.

This clone came up a few times. The V call is TRBV30, the J call TRBJ2-3; D perhaps matches TRBD2 (7 bases). CDR1 and CDR2 (germline): GTSNPN, SVGIG (reference sequence). V gave up 3 bases and J gave up 6 bases, with 22 bases separating them. CDR3 length equals 16 residues. CDR3 amino acids: CAWSPTLGRGGDTQYF. The CDR3 DNA reads as TGTGCCTGGAGCCCCACTTTGGGGAGGGGGGGGGATACGCAGTATTTT.

This chain connects TRBV5-5 to TRBJ2-5, with 7 bases matching TRBD1. The CDR3 spans 16 residues. Germline V gene lookup returns CDR1 SGHKS and CDR2 YYEKEE (reference sequence). V trimming: 6 bases; J trimming: 5 bases; junction bases outside the gene matches: 16. The CDR3 nucleotides are TGTGCCAGCACCATTTTGGGGGAAGGGGGCAGGGAGACCCAGTACTTC. It translates to CASTILGEGGRETQYF.

This clone was found once. This chain connects TRBV4-2 to TRBJ2-1, with 7 bases identical to TRBD2. This CDR3 has 18 residues. CDR1 is LGHNA and CDR2 is YNFKEQ in the germline V gene. Losses at the gene ends were 6 bases for V and 4 bases for J; bases not matched to a gene: 18. The CDR3: CASSGLTSRPGIYNEQFF. The DNA for the CDR3 is TGTGCCAGCAGTGGGCTGACTAGCCGGCCGGGGATATACAATGAGCAGTTCTTC.

The V call is TRBV25-1, the J call TRBJ1-1; D is perhaps TRBD1 (5 bases). The V and J ends lost 7 bases and 11 bases respectively, with 14 bases between them. Per the germline V gene, CDR1 is MGHDK and CDR2 is SYGVNS. The CDR3 is 11 amino acids. CDR3 amino acids: CASKRKGSAFF. For the CDR3, the DNA is TGTGCCAGCAAAAGGAAGGGGTCGGCTTTCTTT.

The J gene is TRBJ2-7, the V gene TRBV7-8; 8 bases map to TRBD2. CDR3 length: 15 amino acids. The V gene's germline CDR1 is SGHVS and CDR2 FQNEAQ. The ends lost 1 base at V and 5 bases at J; junction bases unmatched: 7. CDR3 DNA: TGTGCCAGCAGCTTAGGGGTAGCGGGGTCCAACGAGCAGTACTTC. It specifies CASSLGVAGSNEQYF.

This rearrangement joins TRBV23-1 to TRBJ2-7, with TRBD1 matching over 8 bases. TRBV23-1 is labeled an ORF, and its function is uncertain. Germline trimming cut 2 bases from V and 3 bases from J; bases unmatched to any gene: 18. This CDR3 is 19 amino acids long. CDR3 nucleotides: TGCGCCAGCAGTCAACCGGACAGGGACGGGGCTAGCTCGTGCTACGAGCAGTACTTC. Translating gives CASSQPDRDGASSCYEQYF.

This chain joins TRBV4-2 and TRBJ2-7; possibly TRBD2 for D (6 bases). The CDR3 length is 16 residues. CDR1 is LGHNA, CDR2 YNFKEQ, per germline. Trimming pared 3 bases from V and 0 bases from J, leaving 15 bases between. The CDR3 loop reads CASSQSPGTGSYEQYF. CDR3 DNA: TGTGCCAGCAGCCAGTCGCCCGGGACTGGCTCCTACGAGCAGTACTTC.

The rearrangement joins TRBV10-1 to TRBJ1-5; TRBD1 might be the D (6 bases). Germline-derived CDR1 and CDR2 are WNHNN and SYGVQD (reference sequence). The CDR3 contains 16 residues. V lost 4 bases and J 4 bases, leaving 17 bases between the germline ends. The CDR3 DNA sequence: TGCGCCAGCAGTGTGGCACCGGGACAAACAAATCAGCCCCAGCATTTT. Translation: CASSVAPGQTNQPQHF.

The rearrangement uses TRBV11-3 and TRBJ2-3; 8 bases match TRBD1. This CDR3 region has 15 residues. With V trimmed by 5 bases and J by 4 bases, 8 bases remained unmatched. CDR1 is SGHNT, CDR2 YENEEA, per germline. The CDR3 bases are TGTGCCAGCAGCCCCGGGACAGGCCCTCCAGATACGCAGTATTTT. Protein product: CASSPGTGPPDTQYF.

This clone occurred once. The chain combines TRBV10-2 with TRBJ2-1; D might be TRBD2 (6 bases). Germline CDR1 reads WSHSY; CDR2 reads SAAADI. The V gene lost 8 bases and the J gene lost 2 bases, with 13 bases spanning the gap. The CDR3 covers 14 residues. DNA of the CDR3: TGCGCCAGCGGCTTCCGGGGGACCTACAATGAGCAGTTCTTC. Protein sequence: CASGFRGTYNEQFF.

The chain has TRBV7-2 and TRBJ1-2; D is unclear. The CDR3 loop spans 15 amino acids. Between the trimmed V and J ends, which lost 5 bases and 5 bases, there was a span of 18 bases. Germline V gene data show CDR1 as SGHTA and CDR2 as FQGNSA. This chain's CDR3 is CASSQRAGEGYGYTF. The CDR3 DNA follows: TGTGCCAGCAGCCAGCGCGCCGGGGAAGGATATGGCTACACCTTC.